Listed below are T cell receptor beta chains from one sample, sequenced in a study of blood T cell repertoires in COVID-19. Generated by immunoSEQ multiplex PCR, the TCRdb table keeps only in-frame clones and is missing some. The table records approximately 260,000 clones, 70% to 90% of them present only once. Sequencing input: PBMCs or T cells enriched from blood (not recorded which). The receptors come from a woman aged 50 to 60 who had been exposed to COVID-19. The CDR3 runs from the conserved cysteine through the conserved F or W. D genes are given only for firm matches. Rows may omit the clone size; those that give it use once, few, many or a size class.

>TRBV28|TRBD1|TRBJ1-2|17|.
CASSFPRDRANWGGYTF
TGTGCCAGCAGTTTCCCCCGGGACAGGGCGAATTGGGGTGGCTACACCTTC
>TRBV6-4|.|TRBJ2-2|13|.
CASSVTPGGELFF
TGTGCCAGCAGTGTAACCCCGGGCGGGGAGCTGTTTTTT
>TRBV24-1|TRBD2|TRBJ2-3|15|.
CATSVSGGSTDTQYF
TGTGCCACCAGTGTGAGCGGGGGTAGCACAGATACGCAGTATTTT
>TRBV6-5|TRBD1|TRBJ1-1|12|.
CASIDRATEAFF
TGTGCCAGCATCGACAGGGCCACTGAAGCTTTCTTT
>TRBV11-2|.|TRBJ1-4|15|.
CASSPPGVENEKLFF
TGTGCCAGCAGCCCCCCCGGGGTGGAAAATGAAAAACTGTTTTTT
>TRBV25-1|TRBD1|TRBJ2-7|15|.
CASSDSPGGSYEQYF
TGTGCCAGCAGTGATTCTCCAGGGGGTTCCTACGAGCAGTACTTC
>TRBV5-1|TRBD1|TRBJ2-7|15|.
CASSVRTGGFYEQYF
TGCGCCAGCAGCGTCCGGACAGGGGGCTTTTACGAGCAGTACTTC
>TRBV25-1|TRBD1|TRBJ1-4|15|.
CASSIPGTGDEKLFF
TGTGCCAGCAGTATCCCCGGGACAGGGGATGAAAAACTGTTTTTT
>TRBV6-2/TRBV6-3|.|TRBJ1-2|13|.
CASSPRAAWGYTF
TGTGCCAGCAGTCCCAGGGCAGCTTGGGGCTACACCTTC
>TRBV14|TRBD1|TRBJ1-6|15|.
CASSQRGQYNSPLHF
TGTGCCAGCAGCCAACGGGGACAGTATAATTCACCCCTCCACTTT
>TRBV4-2|.|TRBJ1-1|15|.
CASSQMGRGNTEAFF
TGTGCCAGCAGCCAAATGGGCAGGGGGAACACTGAAGCTTTCTTT
>TRBV27|TRBD1|TRBJ1-1|13|.
CASRYDRVTEAFF
TGTGCCAGCAGATACGACAGGGTCACTGAAGCTTTCTTT
>TRBV3-1/TRBV3-2|TRBD1|TRBJ2-3|16|.
CASSQLSGQGTDTQYF
TGTGCCAGCAGCCAACTATCGGGACAGGGCACAGATACGCAGTATTTT
>TRBV6-5|TRBD1|TRBJ2-5|14|.
CASIPGQNIKTQYF
TGTGCCAGCATCCCGGGACAGAACATTAAGACCCAGTACTTC
>TRBV30|.|TRBJ1-3|13|few
CAWSVAGENTIYF
TGTGCCTGGAGTGTTGCGGGGGAGAACACCATATATTTT
>TRBV10-3|.|TRBJ1-1|14|.
CAISLTVEGTEAFF
TGTGCCATCAGTTTGACAGTGGAGGGCACTGAAGCTTTCTTT
>TRBV19|.|TRBJ1-5|15|.
CASSGRGGLGQPQHF
TGTGCCAGTAGCGGGAGGGGGGGGCTCGGTCAGCCCCAGCATTTT
>TRBV6-5|.|TRBJ2-7|13|.
CASMLTGGYEQYF
TGTGCCAGCATGCTGACAGGCGGATACGAGCAGTACTTC
>TRBV5-1|TRBD1|TRBJ1-3|18|.
CASSLVQGTGLSGNTIYF
TGCGCCAGCAGCTTGGTCCAAGGGACAGGACTGTCGGGAAACACCATATATTTT
>TRBV18|TRBD1|TRBJ1-1|13|.
CASSLGTDTEAFF
TGTGCCAGCTCACTTGGGACAGACACTGAAGCTTTCTTT
>TRBV28|TRBD1|TRBJ1-2|15|.
CASSLPGTGTYGYTF
TGTGCCAGCAGTTTACCCGGGACAGGGACATATGGCTACACCTTC
>TRBV7-2|.|TRBJ1-5|14|.
CASSLTKGNQPQHF
TGTGCCAGCAGCCTTACTAAGGGCAATCAGCCCCAGCATTTT
>TRBV5-1|TRBD1|TRBJ2-7|14|.
CASSETGKGYEQYF
TGCGCCAGCAGCGAGACAGGGAAGGGGTACGAGCAGTACTTC
>TRBV29-1|TRBD2|TRBJ2-1|14|.
CSDSSGGPYNEQFF
TGCAGCGACTCTAGCGGGGGGCCCTACAATGAGCAGTTCTTC
>TRBV11-2|.|TRBJ2-7|16|.
CASSLFPRQKAYEQYF
TGTGCCAGCAGCTTATTCCCAAGACAGAAAGCCTACGAGCAGTACTTC
>TRBV7-8|TRBD1|TRBJ1-1|15|.
CASSLGQAGWTEAFF
TGTGCCAGCAGCCTGGGACAGGCGGGTTGGACTGAAGCTTTCTTT
>TRBV11-2|TRBD1|TRBJ1-1|15|.
CASSFRPGQGAEAFF
TGTGCCAGCAGCTTTCGACCCGGACAGGGGGCTGAAGCTTTCTTT
>TRBV16|TRBD2|TRBJ2-7|15|.
CASSQSGRGDYEQYF
TGTGCCAGCAGCCAATCAGGTCGGGGGGACTACGAGCAGTACTTC
>TRBV19|.|TRBJ1-1|14|.
CASSNLESRAQAFF
TGTGCCAGTAGTAATCTCGAAAGCAGGGCTCAGGCTTTCTTT
>TRBV14|TRBD1|TRBJ1-2|18|.
CASSQMPLQGSANYGYTF
TGTGCCAGCAGCCAGATGCCTTTACAGGGGAGCGCTAACTATGGCTACACCTTC
>TRBV7-9|TRBD2|TRBJ2-1|14|few
CASSFTSGYNEQFF
TGTGCCAGCAGCTTTACTAGCGGTTACAATGAGCAGTTCTTC
>TRBV6-5|.|TRBJ1-1|13|.
CASSSDKDREAFF
TGTGCCAGCAGTTCGGACAAAGATCGTGAAGCTTTCTTT
>TRBV5-1|.|TRBJ2-1|14|.
CASSGGGRDNEQFF
TGCGCCAGCAGCGGAGGGGGCAGAGACAATGAGCAGTTCTTC
>TRBV4-1|TRBD2|TRBJ2-1|15|.
CASRWTSGGYNEQFF
TGCGCCAGCAGATGGACTAGCGGGGGATACAATGAGCAGTTCTTC
>TRBV3-1/TRBV3-2|.|TRBJ1-6|12|.
CASSQEGQPLHF
TGTGCCAGCAGCCAAGAGGGCCAGCCCCTCCACTTT
>TRBV6-5|.|TRBJ2-2|14|.
CASSYLPNTGELFF
TGTGCCAGCAGTTACCTCCCGAACACCGGGGAGCTGTTTTTT
>TRBV29-1|TRBD2|TRBJ2-7|12|.
CSVATSGYEQYF
TGCAGCGTAGCGACTAGCGGCTACGAGCAGTACTTC
>TRBV19|.|TRBJ1-1|14|.
CASSIGTGHTEAFF
TGTGCCAGTAGTATAGGCACAGGCCACACTGAAGCTTTCTTT
>TRBV19|.|TRBJ1-1|13|.
CASIAGKGTEAFF
TGTGCCAGTATCGCAGGGAAGGGCACTGAAGCTTTCTTT
>TRBV9|.|TRBJ2-7|15|.
CASSVGLPGGYEQYF
TGTGCCAGCAGCGTAGGGCTCCCCGGGGGCTACGAGCAGTACTTC
>TRBV15|TRBD1|TRBJ1-1|15|.
CATSRAAGGWTEAFF
TGTGCCACCAGCAGAGCCGCAGGGGGCTGGACTGAAGCTTTCTTT
>TRBV18|.|TRBJ1-1|12|.
CASSLNLPEAFF
TGTGCCAGCTCACTAAACTTACCTGAAGCTTTCTTT
>TRBV5-1|TRBD2|TRBJ2-3|16|.
CASSWPSGGATDTQYF
TGCGCCAGCAGCTGGCCTAGCGGGGGGGCCACAGATACGCAGTATTTT
>TRBV7-2|.|TRBJ1-3|16|.
CASSLDRVGDGNTIYF
TGTGCCAGCAGCTTAGACAGGGTAGGCGATGGAAACACCATATATTTT
>TRBV7-9|TRBD2|TRBJ2-1|12|.
CASSLALAGEFF
TGTGCCAGCAGCTTAGCCTTAGCGGGGGAGTTCTTC
>TRBV11-2|TRBD1|TRBJ1-3|18|.
CASSPLTRQGHSGNTIYF
TGTGCCAGCAGCCCGCTTACTCGACAGGGACACTCTGGAAACACCATATATTTT
>TRBV6-5|.|TRBJ1-6|15|.
CASSTDSRVNSPLHF
TGTGCCAGCAGTACAGACTCCAGGGTGAATTCACCCCTCCACTTT
>TRBV10-3|.|TRBJ2-5|16|.
CAISESSGLLQETQYF
TGTGCCATCAGTGAGTCCTCCGGACTACTACAAGAGACCCAGTACTTC
>TRBV16|.|TRBJ1-5|14|.
CASSQSGQNQPQHF
TGTGCCAGCAGCCAATCTGGACAGAATCAGCCCCAGCATTTT
>TRBV7-9|.|TRBJ2-1|15|.
CASMVRGSSYNEQFF
TGTGCCAGCATGGTAAGAGGGAGCTCCTACAATGAGCAGTTCTTC
>TRBV12-3/TRBV12-4|.|TRBJ2-4|12|.
CASSLQGNIQYF
TGTGCCAGCAGTTTGCAGGGGAACATTCAGTACTTC
>TRBV10-2|TRBD2|TRBJ2-3|15|.
CASGLGGVGTDTQYF
TGCGCCAGCGGCCTTGGGGGGGTGGGCACAGATACGCAGTATTTT